This T cell receptor (beta chain) was found in a study of blood T cell repertoires in COVID-19. Background on the study: Nucleic acid was either cDNA or gDNA, and it came from T cells, B-cell-depleted T cells, or PBMCs.

CDR3 length: 13 amino acids. Germline assignment: CDR1 SQVTM and CDR2 ANQGSEA. Deletions cut 4 bases from V and 1 base from J, with 8 bases between. Method: immunoSEQ multiplex PCR; TCRdb's copy keeps in-frame clones and lacks some. The data hold around 33,000 clones, with around 77% observed a single time. This chain connects TRBV29-1 to TRBJ2-1; D possibly corresponds to TRBD1 (5 bases). The sample taken for sequencing was peripheral blood. The TCR originated in a human donor in a cohort sampled during active COVID-19. This CDR3 reads CSVGDSSYNEQFF. DNA for the CDR3: TGCAGCGTTGGAGACAGTTCCTACAATGAGCAGTTCTTC.